Below are 21 T cell receptor beta chains sequenced from a single sample in a study of blood T cell repertoires in COVID-19. The repertoire was sequenced with immunoSEQ multiplex PCR; TCRdb's copy has only in-frame clones and lacks some. The data contain 180,000 or so clones, approximately 78% of them singletons. Material for sequencing was peripheral blood. Receptor source: an elderly woman with COVID-19, enrolled during active disease.

The V gene is TRBV6-5, the J gene TRBJ2-4, with 7 nucleotides matching TRBD1. This CDR3 is 15 amino acids long. V lost 9 bases to trimming and J lost 0 bases; unmatched junction nucleotides: 8. Looked up from germline, CDR1 is MNHEY and CDR2 is SVGAGI. The chain's CDR3 is CASTRDSKAKNIQYF. For the CDR3, the DNA is TGTGCCAGTACCCGGGACAGCAAAGCCAAAAACATTCAGTACTTC.

V gene TRBV18 combines with J gene TRBJ2-2, with 10 bases lining up with TRBD1. Germline CDR1 KGHSH, CDR2 LQKENI. Unmatched junction bases numbered 5, after V lost 3 bases and J lost 4 bases. The CDR3 consists of 16 residues. The CDR3 DNA follows: TGTGCCAGCTCACCTCTCGGGACAGGGGTCACCGGGGAGCTGTTTTTT. Protein product: CASSPLGTGVTGELFF.

The chain combines TRBV11-3 with TRBJ2-2; the D gene is possibly TRBD1 (6 bases). This CDR3 has 20 amino acids. Germline CDR1 SGHNT, CDR2 YENEEA. The V gene lost 3 bases and the J gene lost 0 bases, with 23 bases spanning the gap. The CDR3 DNA reads as TGTGCCAGCAGCTTTTGGGGCTCCTACGAGGGGGAAACGAACACCGGGGAGCTGTTTTTT. This encodes CASSFWGSYEGETNTGELFF. Drawing the rest from reference TRBV11-3 and TRBJ2-2, the complete variable domain is EAGVVQSPRYKIIEKKQPVAFWCNPISGHNTLYWYLQNLGQGPELLIRYENEEAVDDSQLPKDRFSAERLKGVDSTLKIQPAELGDSAVYLCASSFWGSYEGETNTGELFFGEGSRLTVL.

On this clone itself: Distinct nucleotide sequences in the sample also encode this CDR3. The chain couples TRBV2 to TRBJ2-1; 11 bases fit TRBD2. The V segment lost 6 bases and the J segment 3 bases; nucleotides outside the gene matches: 1. CDR1 and CDR2 from the germline V gene are SNHLY and FYNNEI. The CDR3 runs to 14 residues. CDR3 DNA sequence: TGTGCCAGCAGCGGACTAGCGGGCTACAATGAGCAGTTCTTC. Translated, it gives CASSGLAGYNEQFF.

This clone appeared once. The chain recombines TRBV10-3 with TRBJ2-7; TRBD1 matches 12 bases. Germline V gene lookup returns CDR1 ENHRY and CDR2 SYGVKD. The CDR3 loop spans 13 amino acids. V dropped 10 bases and J dropped 4; count of bases not matched to a gene: 5. The CDR3 loop reads CATGTGGGYEQYF. CDR3 bases: TGTGCCACCGGGACAGGGGGCGGATACGAGCAGTACTTC.

The chain is built from TRBV2 and TRBJ1-3; no clear D. Looked up from germline, CDR1 is SNHLY and CDR2 is FYNNEI. The V gene lost 6 bases and the J gene lost 0 bases, with 12 bases spanning the gap. CDR3 length: 15 residues. The CDR3 spells CASRKSTNSGNTIYF. CDR3 sequence (DNA): TGTGCCAGCAGGAAATCGACAAACTCTGGAAACACCATATATTTT.

This clone was counted only a few times. The genes are TRBV19 and TRBJ1-2, with D perhaps matching TRBD1 (6 bases). CDR1 and CDR2 from the germline V gene are LNHDA and SQIVND (reference sequence). With 5 bases removed from V and 3 bases from J, the gap between germline ends came to 16 bases. The CDR3 runs 15 residues. The CDR3 region is CASSPGQQGYYGYTF. The CDR3, as DNA: TGTGCCAGTAGTCCCGGCCAACAGGGTTACTATGGCTACACCTTC.

The chain links TRBV7-9 to TRBJ2-1; 8 nucleotides align to TRBD2. The V segment lost 5 bases and the J segment 3 bases; nucleotides outside the gene matches: 9. Per the germline V gene, CDR1 is SEHNR and CDR2 is FQNEAQ (reference sequence). The CDR3 covers 16 residues. This chain's CDR3 is CASSAPAGGSYNEQFF. The CDR3 DNA reads as TGTGCCAGCAGCGCACCGGCGGGGGGCAGCTACAATGAGCAGTTCTTC.

This sequence joins TRBV27 and TRBJ2-2; tentative D call: TRBD2 (6 bases). Germline CDR1 reads MNHEY; CDR2 reads SMNVEV (reference sequence). CDR3 length: 16 amino acids. Trimming shortened V by 1 base and J by 3 bases, and 12 bases separated the two germline ends. CDR3 sequence reads: CASSLLGGFDTGELFF. The CDR3 DNA sequence: TGTGCCAGCAGTTTATTGGGGGGATTCGACACCGGGGAGCTGTTTTTT.

The chain uses TRBV19 and TRBJ1-2; possible D gene TRBD1, 6 bases. Germline V gives CDR1 LNHDA, CDR2 SQIVND (reference sequence). The CDR3 consists of 11 residues. With 10 bases removed from V and 4 bases from J, the gap between germline ends came to 10 bases. The CDR3 DNA reads as TGTGCCACCAGGACAGCCTATGGCTACACCTTC. Amino acids: CATRTAYGYTF.

This chain connects TRBV19 to TRBJ2-4; D is possibly TRBD2 (5 bases). V was shortened by 3 bases and J by 2 bases, with 20 bases between the two germline ends. From germline, CDR1 is LNHDA and CDR2 SQIVND (reference sequence). This CDR3 is 18 amino acids long. CDR3 sequence (DNA): TGTGCCAGTAGTATTCTTGTTGTTCTCTGGGAGCCCAAAAACATTCAGTACTTC. This gives the protein CASSILVVLWEPKNIQYF. The full variable domain, its missing parts supplied by reference TRBV19 and TRBJ2-4, is DGGITQSPKYLFRKEGQNVTLSCEQNLNHDAMYWYRQDPGQGLRLIYYSQIVNDFQKGDIAEGYSVSREKKESFPLTVTSAQKNPTAFYLCASSILVVLWEPKNIQYFGAGTRLSVL.

The chain employs TRBV28 and TRBJ2-1, with D perhaps TRBD2 (6 bases). The V end lost 6 bases, the J end lost 4 bases, and 16 bases lay between the germline ends. The CDR3 consists of 15 residues. The germline V gene encodes CDR1 MDHEN and CDR2 SYDVKM. CDR3 sequence: CASSSGLAIYNEQFF. For the CDR3, the DNA is TGTGCCAGCAGCTCGGGACTTGCGATTTACAATGAGCAGTTCTTC.

The table lists this clone with a count of one. The chain combines TRBV5-8 with TRBJ2-5, with D possibly being TRBD1 (6 bases). V lost 0 bases to trimming and J lost 2 bases, with 14 bases between them. Germline V gene sequence: CDR1 SGHTS, CDR2 YDEGEE. The CDR3 has 16 residues. CDR3 sequence reads: CASSLGTAVTQETQYF. CDR3 in DNA: TGTGCCAGCAGCTTGGGGACAGCAGTGACACAAGAGACCCAGTACTTC. Supplemented by reference TRBV5-8 and TRBJ2-5, the full variable domain reads EAGVTQSPTHLIKTRGQQATLRCSPISGHTSVYWYQQALGLGLQFLLWYDEGEERNRGNFPPRFSGRQFPNYSSELNVNALELEDSALYLCASSLGTAVTQETQYFGPGTRLLVL.

J is TRBJ2-1 and V is TRBV9, with 7 nucleotides matching TRBD2. Germline CDR1 is SGDLS and CDR2 is YYNGEE. Germline trimming cut 3 bases from V and 1 base from J; bases unmatched to any gene: 4. This CDR3 region has 15 residues. CDR3 protein: CASSGAGFSYNEQFF. DNA of the CDR3: TGTGCCAGCAGCGGAGCGGGGTTTTCCTACAATGAGCAGTTCTTC.

There are a few counts of this clone. The chain carries TRBV5-6 and TRBJ2-7, with 8 nucleotides matching TRBD2. CDR1 is SGHDT and CDR2 is YYEEEE in the germline V gene. V was clipped by 3 bases and J by 6 bases; unmatched bases: 14. The CDR3 runs 16 residues. The CDR3 is CASSSPRTSLRGEQYF. Written as DNA, the CDR3 is TGTGCCAGCAGCTCCCCCCGGACTAGCCTACGAGGCGAGCAGTACTTC.

The chain is built from TRBV5-4 and TRBJ2-1, with D maybe TRBD1 (5 bases). Germline V CDR1 and CDR2: SGHNT, YYREEE (reference sequence). Trimming shortened V by 5 bases and J by 0 bases, and 15 bases separated the two germline ends. The CDR3 loop spans 16 amino acids. Here the CDR3 reads CASRPGARASYNEQFF. The CDR3 DNA reads as TGTGCCAGCAGGCCCGGCGCCAGGGCCTCCTACAATGAGCAGTTCTTC.

The chain joins TRBV6-5 to TRBJ1-2; 9 positions match TRBD1. V gave up 6 bases and J gave up 4 bases; unmatched junction bases: 6. The CDR3 is 14 amino acids. Germline V gene sequence: CDR1 MNHEY, CDR2 SVGAGI. CDR3 nucleotide sequence: TGTGCCAGCAGGGACAGGGGCTCCTCCTATGGCTACACCTTC. Translation gives CASRDRGSSYGYTF.

The V call is TRBV19, the J call TRBJ1-5; the match to TRBD1 covers 7 bases. Trimming at V came to 3 bases and at J to 3 bases, leaving 5 bases not matched to a gene. CDR1 and CDR2 from the germline V gene are LNHDA and SQIVND (reference sequence). The CDR3 runs to 15 residues. CDR3 residues: CASSIQGQLNQPQHF. For the CDR3, the DNA is TGTGCCAGTAGTATCCAGGGACAGCTCAATCAGCCCCAGCATTTT.

This clone was detected only a few times. The rearrangement joins TRBV2 to TRBJ1-1; TRBD1 agrees at 7 bases. V dropped 6 bases and J dropped 4; count of bases not matched to a gene: 8. Germline V gene sequence: CDR1 SNHLY, CDR2 FYNNEI. This CDR3 region has 14 residues. The CDR3 DNA reads as TGTGCCAGCAGGGAGCCCCGGACAGGCACTGAAGCTTTCTTT. It codes for CASREPRTGTEAFF.

The chain has TRBV24-1 and TRBJ2-5; TRBD1 matches at 11 bases. J lost 5 bases, V lost 5 bases, and 3 bases had no gene match. CDR1 is KGHDR and CDR2 is SFDVKD in the germline V gene. The CDR3 runs 14 residues. The CDR3 DNA reads TGTGCCACCAGTGGGACAGGGGGCATGGAGACCCAGTACTTC. This encodes CATSGTGGMETQYF.

The rearrangement joins TRBV11-3 to TRBJ2-5; 9 bases agree with TRBD2. Germline CDR1 SGHNT, CDR2 YENEEA. Trimming took 7 bases from V and 5 from J; bases not matched to a gene: 8. The CDR3 runs 14 residues. Here the CDR3 reads CASIYSGGDETQYF. DNA for the CDR3: TGTGCCAGCATCTATAGCGGGGGCGACGAGACCCAGTACTTC.